The clone carrying this TCR beta chain was counted only a few times. Its antigen is not known. A quantitative 5'-RACE method, one with molecular barcodes, was used to make TCR beta libraries. TCRdb reprocessed the 5' RACE reads via MiXCR and lists one record per CDR3 protein. This sample has 200,000 to 300,000 distinct CDR3 sequences, with roughly a quarter found just once. This record belongs to a study of CD8 T cells in ankylosing spondylitis. V was cut by 4 bases and J by 4 bases, with 16 bases left in between. This CDR3 is built from 15 residues. CDR1 is SEHNR and CDR2 is FQNEAQ in the germline V gene (reference sequence). Overall study results and limits: Enrichment of disease-linked clones was reportedly significant in matched ankylosing spondylitis synovial fluid. Reactive arthritis synovial fluid and blood were previously reported to contain some motif variants. Fewer than ten highly homologous variants made up a TCR beta motif that seemed to typify ankylosing spondylitis blood.

The TCR was taken from a male donor with ankylosing spondylitis or in good health (not recorded which). Sequencing was performed on blood, either unsorted or a sorted T cell fraction (not recorded which). The chain carries TRBV7-9 and TRBJ1-2; a weak D match, TRBD1 (6 bases). The CDR3 nucleotides read TGTGCCAGCAGCTCACACCGGACAGACTCCTATGGCTACACCTTC. As protein: CASSSHRTDSYGYTF.